The rows below give T cell receptor beta chains drawn from one sample of a study of CXCR3-negative and CXCR3-positive naive CD8 T cells. From the 5' RACE reads, TCRdb lists one entry per CDR3 protein and no DNA. The specimen's table records some 48,000 distinct CDR3 sequences. Input material: naive CXCR3- CD8+ T cells from blood. Receptors were obtained from a human donor in good health. Some clones in this sample may be carry-over from other donors' samples. The CDR3 runs from the conserved cysteine through the conserved F or W.

J gene,V gene,CDR3 protein
TRBJ2-3,TRBV10-1,CASKGKDSHRDTQYF
TRBJ2-7,TRBV7-6,CASSLEVGDFYEQYF
TRBJ2-7,TRBV6-2/TRBV6-3,CASSYSDGGSYEQYF
TRBJ2-1,TRBV29-1,CSVVDGYNEQFF
TRBJ1-1,TRBV29-1,CSVADSPDGAFF
TRBJ2-7,TRBV7-6,CASSSSPTQLWHEQYF
TRBJ2-7,TRBV7-6,CASSLEPPGGIYEQYF
TRBJ2-2,TRBV12-3/TRBV12-4,CASSLVGLRGELFF
TRBJ2-1,TRBV29-1,CSVEDPGWQGDRVAYNEQFF
TRBJ2-1,TRBV12-3/TRBV12-4,CASSNSLHRASYNEQFF
TRBJ2-7,TRBV20-1,CSASPPGVDHEQYF
TRBJ2-1,TRBV4-2,CASSQGRGGTSGTVQFF
TRBJ1-4,TRBV20-1,CSVKGLIYGRGSTNEKLFF
TRBJ2-4,TRBV29-1,CSVEEGPGIQYF
TRBJ1-2,TRBV5-1,CASSLVGTILDGYTF
TRBJ2-4,TRBV7-9,CASSSSGYIQYF
TRBJ2-7,TRBV5-4,CASSPNRGGYEQYF
TRBJ1-1,TRBV12-3/TRBV12-4,CASRPRGYLNTEAFF
TRBJ2-7,TRBV6-5,CASSYRDSHPYEQYF
TRBJ2-2,TRBV29-1,CSALRETNTGELFF
TRBJ1-2,TRBV20-1,CSARDRGEYGYTF
TRBJ2-7,TRBV14,CASSRRGQNYEQYF
TRBJ2-2,TRBV3-2,CASTSRDRENTGELFF
TRBJ2-1,TRBV29-1,CSSPRVAGGGYEQFF